This T cell receptor (beta chain) was sequenced for a study of blood T cell repertoires in COVID-19. Study-level information: Sites across the United States, Italy and Spain contributed samples from acute and convalescent COVID-19. T cells, B-cell-depleted T cells, or PBMCs provided the cDNA or gDNA that served as material.

Original data processing: Counts of nucleated cells, estimated from reference gene primer amplification, were obtained. Sequenced by immunoSEQ multiplex PCR; TCRdb stores in-frame clones only, minus some. V and J calls and clone size are copied from that table; D and trimming were computed from the DNA. The sample includes some 150,000 clones, approximately 90% of them seen just once. The junction had 6 bases not matched to a gene; V was cut back by 9 bases and J by 4 bases. Per germline, CDR1 LNHDA and CDR2 SQIVND (reference sequence). This CDR3 contains 14 residues. The chain links TRBV19 to TRBJ1-4; 9 nucleotides match TRBD1. The clonotype comes from a woman aged 60 to 75 with active or convalescent COVID-19. The source material was peripheral blood. The CDR3 loop is CASGDREFNEKLFF. The CDR3 DNA reads TGTGCCAGCGGGGACAGGGAGTTTAATGAAAAACTGTTTTTT.